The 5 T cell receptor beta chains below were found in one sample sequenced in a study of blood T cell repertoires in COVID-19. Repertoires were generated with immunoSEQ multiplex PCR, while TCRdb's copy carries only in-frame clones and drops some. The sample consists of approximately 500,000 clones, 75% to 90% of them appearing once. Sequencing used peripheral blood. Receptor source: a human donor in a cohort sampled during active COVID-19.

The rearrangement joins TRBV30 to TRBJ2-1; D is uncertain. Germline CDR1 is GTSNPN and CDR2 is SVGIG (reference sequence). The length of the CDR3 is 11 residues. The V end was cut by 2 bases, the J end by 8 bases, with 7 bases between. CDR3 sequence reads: CAWSLQYEQFF. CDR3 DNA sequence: TGTGCCTGGAGTCTTCAGTATGAGCAGTTCTTC.

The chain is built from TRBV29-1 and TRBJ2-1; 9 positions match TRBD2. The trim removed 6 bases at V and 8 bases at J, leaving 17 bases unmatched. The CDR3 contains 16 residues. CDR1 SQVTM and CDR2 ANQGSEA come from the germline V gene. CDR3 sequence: CSVRGIAGVKRDEQFF. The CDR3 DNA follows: TGCAGCGTCCGGGGAATAGCGGGAGTTAAGAGGGATGAGCAGTTCTTC.

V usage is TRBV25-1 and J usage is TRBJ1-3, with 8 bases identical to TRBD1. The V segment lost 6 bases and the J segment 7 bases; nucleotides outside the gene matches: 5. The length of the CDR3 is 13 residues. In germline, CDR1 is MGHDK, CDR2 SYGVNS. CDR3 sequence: CASRGQGANTIYF. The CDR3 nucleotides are TGTGCCAGCAGGGGTCAGGGGGCGAACACCATATATTTT.

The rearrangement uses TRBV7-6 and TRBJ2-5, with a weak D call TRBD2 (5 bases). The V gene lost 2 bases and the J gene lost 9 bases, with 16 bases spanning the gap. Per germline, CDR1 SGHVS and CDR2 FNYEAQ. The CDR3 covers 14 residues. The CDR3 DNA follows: TGTGCCAGCAGCTTACTGCGAGGGCCCGCGGCCCAGTACTTC. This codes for CASSLLRGPAAQYF. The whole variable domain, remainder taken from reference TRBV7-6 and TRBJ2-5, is GAGVSQSPRYKVTKRGQDVALRCDPISGHVSLYWYRQALGQGPEFLTYFNYEAQQDKSGLPNDRFSAERPEGSISTLTIQRTEQRDSAMYRCASSLLRGPAAQYFGPGTRLLVL.

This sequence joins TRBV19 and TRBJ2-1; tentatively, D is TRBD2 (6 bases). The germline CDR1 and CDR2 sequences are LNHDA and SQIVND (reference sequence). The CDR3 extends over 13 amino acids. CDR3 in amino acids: CSTAEGSYNEQFF. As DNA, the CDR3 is TGTTCCACAGCGGAGGGCTCCTACAATGAGCAGTTCTTC.